The clone carrying this T cell receptor beta chain was counted many times. Its cognate antigen is unknown. Noted time point: newly diagnosed GD, antithyroid drugs for less than 3 months. From PBMCs, RNA was extracted and then used to make the TCR library. The data originate from a study of regulatory T cells in long-lasting Graves disease. The length of the CDR3 is 14 residues. Germline CDR1 is KGHSH and CDR2 is LQKENI. V trimming: 8 bases; J trimming: 10 bases; junction bases outside the gene matches: 9. For TCR beta, libraries came from iRepertoire HTBI primers and Arm-PCR of CDR3 regions. TCRdb reprocessed the multiplex PCR reads via MiXCR and lists one record per CDR3 protein. The repertoire holds some 500,000 distinct CDR3 sequences, with 16% as singletons. Points from the study as a whole: Only peripheral blood was studied, not thyroid tissue.

These same data were also listed under a study on T cells in Graves' hyperthyroidism and ophthalmopathy.

The chain recombines TRBV18 with TRBJ1-6; TRBD1 aligns across 9 bases. This receptor was obtained from a woman aged 35 to 59 with Graves disease. The sequenced sample was peripheral blood mononuclear cells (PBMCs), obtained at new diagnosis, from a patient treated with antithyroid drugs. For the CDR3, the DNA is TGTGCCAGCACACGGGACAGGGCAGGATCACCCCTCCACTTT. Translation: CASTRDRAGSPLHF. The full variable domain, rest sourced from reference TRBV18 and TRBJ1-6, is NAGVMQNPRHLVRRRGQEARLRCSPMKGHSHVYWYRQLPEEGLKFMVYLQKENIIDESGMPKERFSAEFPKEGPSILRIQQVVRGDSAAYFCASTRDRAGSPLHFGNGTRLTVT.